This entry describes one T cell receptor beta chain. Its antigen is unidentified. Expressed TCRB transcripts were sequenced after all isolated RNA was converted to cDNA. Only in-frame clones appear in the TCRdb table, and some are missing; sequencing was by immunoSEQ multiplex PCR. The repertoire holds around 250,000 clones, more than 13% seen once, with roughly 0.018% in the top ten. The data derive from a study of beta chain features in type 1 diabetes. The germline V gene has CDR1 SNHLY and CDR2 FYNNEI. The CDR3 has 14 residues. Trimming cost V 3 bases and J 4 bases, with 12 bases left between them. Study-wide points: Patients with Type 1 diabetes showed moderately but significantly shorter TCRB CDR3s in all four CD4+ subsets.

This TCR was sampled from a man aged 25-45 years with type 1 diabetes. The V call is TRBV2, the J call TRBJ1-1; tentative D call: TRBD1 (6 bases). The sample taken for sequencing was naive CD4+ T cells from blood. CDR3 DNA: TGTGCCAGCAGTGATAACAGGGTTGGCACTGAAGCTTTCTTT. It encodes CASSDNRVGTEAFF.